One and the same sample provided the 32 T cell receptor beta chains below, sequenced in a study of T cells after yellow fever vaccination. One entry per CDR3 protein results from TCRdb running MiXCR on the 5' RACE reads. This table has roughly 49,000 distinct CDR3 sequences, 7% to 8.5% appearing once. The sample here was CD8+ T cells sorted from PBMCs, taken roughly 14 days after the first yellow fever vaccination. These receptors all come from a man aged 18 to 30 who received the YFV17D yellow fever vaccine.

This clonotype was seen many times. This rearrangement joins TRBV12-3 or TRBV12-4 to TRBJ1-5, with TRBD1 as a possible D gene (5 bases). The CDR3 runs 15 residues. V lost 1 base to trimming and J lost 0 bases, with 7 bases between them. The CDR3 spells CASSLGTISNQPQHF. CDR3 in DNA: TGTGCCAGCAGTTTAGGGACAATTAGCAATCAGCCCCAGCATTTT.

This clonotype was seen repeatedly, ten times or more. V and J are TRBV6-5 and TRBJ1-5; TRBD1 might be the D (5 bases). The CDR3 consists of 13 residues. V lost 10 bases and J lost 3, with 13 bases in between. CDR1 MNHEY and CDR2 SVGAGI come from the germline V gene. CDR3 sequence (DNA): TGTGCCACCTCAGGGCTCGTCAATCAGCCCCAGCATTTT. This codes for CATSGLVNQPQHF.

As regards this clonotype: Just one base apart from a much larger clone, this may be a read error. This chain joins TRBV6-5 and TRBJ2-2; D remains unclear. The length of the CDR3 is 17 residues. Germline V lookup: CDR1 MNHEY, CDR2 SVGAGI. V lost 0 bases and J lost 3, with 14 bases in between. The CDR3 coding sequence is TGTGCCAGCAGTTACTCGACGGTGGGCGCAGACACCGGGGAGCTGTTTTTT. Translating gives CASSYSTVGADTGELFF.

This clonotype came up many times. The chain joins TRBV6-5 to TRBJ1-1; TRBD1 is a possible D gene (5 bases). Germline V gives CDR1 MNHEY, CDR2 SVGAGI. CDR3 length equals 16 residues. The V end was cut by 0 bases, the J end by 0 bases, with 11 bases between. CDR3 sequence (DNA): TGTGCCAGCAGTTACTCGAATTGGGGGATGAACACTGAAGCTTTCTTT. Protein product: CASSYSNWGMNTEAFF.

This clonotype was seen many times. The genes are TRBV4-2 and TRBJ2-7; D tentatively fits TRBD1 or TRBD2 (5 bases each). Trimming pared 1 base from V and 4 bases from J, leaving 20 bases between. CDR1 and CDR2 from the germline V gene are LGHNA and YNFKEQ. This CDR3 has 17 amino acids. CDR3 residues: CASSQGLIGTKSYEQYF. The CDR3 region has the DNA TGTGCCAGCAGCCAAGGACTTATCGGGACCAAATCATACGAGCAGTACTTC.

There are many counts of this clonotype. V is TRBV6-2 or TRBV6-3 and J is TRBJ2-6; D is ambiguous. V gave up 2 bases and J gave up 1 base, with 6 bases separating them. Germline V gives CDR1 MNHEY, CDR2 SVGEGT. This CDR3 has 15 residues. DNA of the CDR3: TGTGCCAGCAGTTACGCGAGGTCTGGGGCCAACGTCCTGACTTTC. Translating gives CASSYARSGANVLTF.

This clonotype was detected only a few times. V is TRBV12-3 or TRBV12-4 and J is TRBJ1-2; D unclear. V was cut by 6 bases and J by 7 bases, with 9 bases left in between. The CDR3 is 11 residues long. Written as DNA, the CDR3 is TGTGCCAGCAGGGAGGGCGGTGGCTACACCTTC. It is translated as CASREGGGYTF.

This clonotype has more than one count but fewer than ten. The chain links TRBV29-1 to TRBJ2-7, with a tentative D call TRBD1 (6 bases). CDR3 length: 14 residues. The germline V gene encodes CDR1 SQVTM and CDR2 ANQGSEA. Trimming stripped 4 bases from V and 3 bases from J, with 16 bases between. The CDR3 DNA reads as TGCAGCGTTGCCCCAGGGGTCGTCGGCTACGAGCAGTACTTC. Its protein product is CSVAPGVVGYEQYF.

This clonotype was seen repeatedly, ten times or more. V gene TRBV20-1 combines with J gene TRBJ1-1; maybe TRBD1 (6 bases). Trimming removed 6 bases from V and 7 bases from J, with 21 bases in between. This CDR3 region has 14 residues. CDR1 and CDR2 from the germline V gene are DFQATT and SNEGSKA (reference sequence). The CDR3 DNA follows: TGCAGTGCCCCCATAATGGGCAGGGGCGGTGAAGCTTTCTTT. Protein: CSAPIMGRGGEAFF.

In its sample, this clonotype was seen many times. The V call is TRBV19, the J call TRBJ1-5; no firm D call. Germline values: CDR1 LNHDA, CDR2 SQIVND (reference sequence). V gave up 6 bases and J gave up 5 bases, with 11 bases separating them. The CDR3 loop spans 13 amino acids. The CDR3 is CASRSYSHQPQHF. The CDR3 bases are TGTGCCAGTAGATCATATAGTCATCAGCCCCAGCATTTT. Complete variable domain (other parts from reference TRBV19 and TRBJ1-5): DGGITQSPKYLFRKEGQNVTLSCEQNLNHDAMYWYRQDPGQGLRLIYYSQIVNDFQKGDIAEGYSVSREKKESFPLTVTSAQKNPTAFYLCASRSYSHQPQHFGDGTRLSIL.

This clonotype was detected many times. The chain carries TRBV12-3 or TRBV12-4 and TRBJ1-5, with 7 bases aligning to TRBD1. V was pared by 9 bases and J by 2 bases, with 7 bases of the junction left unmatched. This CDR3 region has 14 residues. The CDR3 bases are TGTGCCAGTCTAGGGGGCAGGGGCAATCAGCCCCAGCATTTT. This sequence encodes CASLGGRGNQPQHF.

This clonotype was seen a few times. This sequence joins TRBV10-3 and TRBJ1-2, with TRBD1 as a possible D gene (6 bases). The germline V gene encodes CDR1 ENHRY and CDR2 SYGVKD. The CDR3 length is 12 residues. Trimming removed 9 bases from V and 3 bases from J, with 11 bases in between. CDR3 bases: TGTGCCATTGGGGGCAGGGACTATGGCTACACCTTC. Translating it yields CAIGGRDYGYTF.

The CDR3 nucleotides read TGTGCCAGCAGCTGGGGCCCAGGGTCACCCCAGTACTTC. This translates into CASSWGPGSPQYF. The V gene is TRBV7-8, the J gene TRBJ2-5; D is perhaps TRBD1 (5 bases). The CDR3 runs to 13 residues. The V end lost 4 bases, the J end lost 9 bases, and 15 bases lay between the germline ends. Germline assignment: CDR1 SGHVS and CDR2 FQNEAQ.

This clonotype was seen many times. The chain carries TRBV4-2 and TRBJ2-5; D is perhaps TRBD2 (5 bases). Trimming left V 6 bases short and J 0 bases short, with 11 bases between. The CDR3 has 14 residues. Germline CDR1 and CDR2: LGHNA and YNFKEQ. The CDR3 is CASSPAADQETQYF. The CDR3 DNA is TGTGCCAGCAGTCCGGCAGCGGACCAAGAGACCCAGTACTTC.

There are many counts of this clonotype. This chain links TRBV29-1 with TRBJ2-5; 13 positions agree with TRBD2. After removal of 5 bases from V and 5 bases from J, the junction contained 8 bases not matched to a gene. CDR1 SQVTM and CDR2 ANQGSEA come from the germline V gene. This CDR3 spans 15 amino acids. CDR3 region: CSVRTSGGEWETQYF. For the CDR3, the DNA is TGCAGCGTTCGGACTAGCGGGGGTGAATGGGAGACCCAGTACTTC.

The sample holds many counts of this clonotype. The chain carries TRBV4-3 and TRBJ2-7, with D possibly TRBD2 on 6 matching bases. The length of the CDR3 is 17 residues. Trimming pared 0 bases from V and 2 bases from J, leaving 17 bases between. Germline CDR1 is LGHNA and CDR2 is YSLEER. CDR3 region: CASSQDRLSGVTYEQYF. CDR3 sequence (DNA): TGCGCCAGCAGCCAAGATCGCCTTTCGGGGGTTACCTACGAGCAGTACTTC.

This clonotype was seen at least ten times. The DNA for the CDR3 is TGTGCCAGCAGCTTCCGGGACAGGGGGACAGATACGCAGTATTTT. It yields the protein CASSFRDRGTDTQYF. The chain carries TRBV7-2 and TRBJ2-3, with 11 bases that match TRBD1. The CDR3 runs 15 residues. Germline-derived CDR1 and CDR2 are SGHTA and FQGNSA. V gave up 3 bases and J gave up 3 bases; unmatched junction bases: 2.

At least ten counts were recorded for this clonotype. The V gene is TRBV25-1, the J gene TRBJ2-1; D remains ambiguous. CDR3 size: 11 residues. V lost 0 bases and J 8 bases, leaving 2 bases between the germline ends. Per germline, CDR1 MGHDK and CDR2 SYGVNS. The CDR3 reads CASSEYDEQFF. CDR3 DNA: TGTGCCAGCAGTGAATATGATGAGCAGTTCTTC.

This clonotype was picked up many times. This chain links TRBV10-2 with TRBJ2-1, with a possible D match to TRBD1 (6 bases). The CDR3 is made up of 14 amino acids. Germline CDR1 reads WSHSY; CDR2 reads SAAADI. The germline V and J ends were trimmed by 8 bases and 2 bases, with 13 bases remaining between them. CDR3 loop: CASGGSRPYNEQFF. CDR3 bases: TGCGCCAGCGGGGGCAGTCGACCCTACAATGAGCAGTTCTTC.

In its sample, this clonotype was seen many times. V gene TRBV6-2 or TRBV6-3 combines with J gene TRBJ2-7; 7 bases agree with TRBD1. Unmatched junction bases numbered 5, after V lost 5 bases and J lost 1 base. Looked up from germline, CDR1 is MNHEY and CDR2 is SVGEGT. This CDR3 is 14 amino acids long. CDR3 protein: CASSQGTVSYEQYF. In nucleotides, the CDR3 is TGTGCCAGCAGTCAAGGGACAGTGTCCTACGAGCAGTACTTC.

This clonotype came up many times. The rearrangement uses TRBV5-5 and TRBJ2-2; 9 bases align to TRBD1. V lost 2 bases to trimming and J lost 7 bases; unmatched junction nucleotides: 3. The germline gives CDR1 SGHKS, CDR2 YYEKEE (reference sequence). The CDR3 is 14 residues long. The CDR3 sequence is CASSFGDRDGELFF. The CDR3 bases are TGTGCCAGCAGCTTTGGGGACAGGGACGGGGAGCTGTTTTTT.

The chain recombines TRBV4-2 with TRBJ2-2; tentative D call: TRBD2 (7 bases). This CDR3 region has 15 residues. In germline, CDR1 is LGHNA, CDR2 YNFKEQ. Trimming took 6 bases from V and 7 from J, leaving 18 bases between them. This chain's CDR3 is CASSEEGGDGGELFF. DNA for the CDR3: TGTGCCAGCAGTGAAGAGGGGGGGGATGGCGGGGAGCTGTTTTTT.

This clonotype was recorded many times. This chain links TRBV7-9 with TRBJ2-5; D is perhaps TRBD2 (6 bases). V was trimmed by 5 bases and J by 5 bases, leaving 18 bases between them. The CDR3 is made up of 15 amino acids. Germline lookup yields CDR1 SEHNR and CDR2 FQNEAQ (reference sequence). CDR3 sequence: CASSPPRGSGETQYF. The CDR3 DNA reads as TGTGCCAGCAGCCCCCCACGAGGCAGCGGGGAGACCCAGTACTTC.

This clonotype came up many times. V and J are TRBV12-3 or TRBV12-4 and TRBJ2-1, with 9 bases identical to TRBD1. Unmatched junction bases numbered 10, after V lost 10 bases and J lost 15 bases. This CDR3 comprises 11 residues. CDR3 loop: CATRNRGRLFF. The CDR3 DNA is TGTGCCACCCGAAACAGGGGGCGCCTGTTCTTC.

This clonotype has a count of ten or more. The J gene is TRBJ2-3, the V gene TRBV29-1; 16 positions agree with TRBD2. Germline lookup yields CDR1 SQVTM and CDR2 ANQGSEA. The CDR3 runs to 18 residues. V gave up 2 bases and J gave up 1 base; unmatched junction bases: 6. As DNA, the CDR3 is TGCAGCGTTGAAACGGGACTAGCGGGGGGGTTTGGCACAGATACGCAGTATTTT. Translation: CSVETGLAGGFGTDTQYF.

This clonotype was found many times. This chain uses TRBV3-1 with TRBJ2-1; 8 nucleotides agree with TRBD2. Trimming took 0 bases from V and 3 from J; bases not matched to a gene: 4. Germline CDR1 and CDR2: LGHDT and YNNKEL (reference sequence). The CDR3 is 16 amino acids. The CDR3 protein is CASSQDAAGGYNEQFF. CDR3 nucleotides: TGTGCCAGCAGCCAAGATGCGGCGGGGGGCTACAATGAGCAGTTCTTC.

The table lists this clonotype with many counts. The chain has TRBV11-2 and TRBJ1-4, with a possible D match to TRBD1 (5 bases). The V and J ends lost 3 bases and 3 bases respectively, with 8 bases between them. Germline CDR1 reads SGHAT; CDR2 reads FQNNGV. This CDR3 region has 14 residues. In DNA, the CDR3 is TGTGCCAGCAGCTTGTGGGGACCTAATGAAAAACTGTTTTTT. It is translated as CASSLWGPNEKLFF.

The sample holds many counts of this clonotype. The chain links TRBV12-3 or TRBV12-4 to TRBJ1-1; D ambiguous. V was clipped by 0 bases and J by 1 base, with 3 bases between them. The CDR3 spans 13 residues. CDR3 in DNA: TGTGCCAGCAGTTTAGCCAAGAACACTGAAGCTTTCTTT. Translating it yields CASSLAKNTEAFF.

This clonotype was counted ten times or more. The V gene is TRBV7-8, the J gene TRBJ1-1, with D possibly being TRBD1 (6 bases). Germline CDR1 and CDR2: SGHVS and FQNEAQ. The ends were cut back, 2 bases at V and 0 bases at J, with 10 bases in the middle. The CDR3 spans 15 residues. The DNA for the CDR3 is TGTGCCAGCAGCTTACAAACAGGGTTGAACACTGAAGCTTTCTTT. Residues: CASSLQTGLNTEAFF.

The table lists this clonotype with many counts. The V call is TRBV6-1, the J call TRBJ2-4; D tentatively fits TRBD1 or TRBD2 (5 bases each). The CDR3 has 15 amino acids. CDR1 MNHNS and CDR2 SASEGT come from the germline V gene. V was clipped by 2 bases and J by 5 bases, with 13 bases between them. The CDR3 bases are TGTGCCAGCAGTGAATATACCGGGACCCAAAACATTCAGTACTTC. Protein: CASSEYTGTQNIQYF.

This clonotype was counted at least ten times. The chain employs TRBV29-1 and TRBJ2-3, with D unresolved. Germline CDR1 reads SQVTM; CDR2 reads ANQGSEA. The CDR3 totals 14 residues. The germline V and J ends were trimmed by 5 bases and 4 bases, with 16 bases remaining between them. DNA of the CDR3: TGCAGCGTTCATAGTCAGCCGTTGCCAGATACGCAGTATTTT. It translates to CSVHSQPLPDTQYF.

This clonotype was seen at least ten times. V usage is TRBV5-5 and J usage is TRBJ1-5; a possible D gene is TRBD1 (5 bases). CDR1 and CDR2 from the germline V gene are SGHKS and YYEKEE (reference sequence). The CDR3 loop spans 14 amino acids. Trimming shortened V by 1 base and J by 4 bases, and 9 bases separated the two germline ends. The CDR3 DNA sequence: TGTGCCAGCAGCTTGCGGGACGGAAATCAGCCCCAGCATTTT. Its translation: CASSLRDGNQPQHF.